The 7 T cell receptor beta chains reported below all come from one sample, sequenced in a study of blood T cell repertoires in COVID-19. The assay was immunoSEQ multiplex PCR, and TCRdb's table has in-frame clones only and misses some. This repertoire shows over 150,000 clones, approximately 83% found once; its top ten account for about 9.6%. The material sequenced was peripheral blood. Receptors were obtained from a middle-aged man with active or convalescent COVID-19.

This sequence joins TRBV7-2 and TRBJ1-2, with D hard to call. This CDR3 is built from 14 residues. The germline gives CDR1 SGHTA, CDR2 FQGNSA. Trimming left V 5 bases short and J 7 bases short, with 17 bases between. This CDR3 reads CASSPRFLSSGYTF. The CDR3 coding sequence is TGTGCCAGCAGCCCCCGGTTCCTTAGTAGTGGCTACACCTTC.

The gene calls are TRBV7-9 and TRBJ2-5; D is uncertain. CDR3 length: 14 residues. Trimming cost V 1 base and J 3 bases, with 9 bases left between them. Germline CDR1 and CDR2: SEHNR and FQNEAQ (reference sequence). The chain's CDR3 is CASSLEQPKETQYF. The CDR3, as DNA: TGTGCCAGCAGCTTAGAACAGCCCAAAGAGACCCAGTACTTC.

This clone was picked up one time. J is TRBJ1-6 and V is TRBV18; 12 positions match TRBD1. CDR3 length equals 17 residues. CDR1 KGHSH and CDR2 LQKENI come from the germline V gene. J lost 9 bases, V lost 4 bases, and 10 bases had no gene match. CDR3 region: CASSRPSGTGGSSPLHF. CDR3 DNA sequence: TGTGCCAGCTCACGCCCCTCCGGGACAGGGGGCTCTTCACCCCTCCACTTT.

The genes are TRBV4-1 and TRBJ1-2; a weak D match, TRBD1 (5 bases). CDR1 MGHRA and CDR2 YSYEKL come from the germline V gene. CDR3 length: 17 amino acids. Between the trimmed V and J ends, which lost 1 base and 0 bases, there was a span of 15 bases. Here the CDR3 DNA reads TGCGCCAGCAGCCAAGGAATAGGGGCGTTGGCTAACTATGGCTACACCTTC. Translated, it gives CASSQGIGALANYGYTF.

The chain uses TRBV18 and TRBJ1-1; TRBD1 aligns across 8 bases. Germline values: CDR1 KGHSH, CDR2 LQKENI. Germline trimming cut 5 bases from V and 0 bases from J; bases unmatched to any gene: 8. The CDR3 contains 16 residues. Here the CDR3 reads CASSYQTGAVNTEAFF. CDR3 DNA sequence: TGTGCCAGCTCATACCAGACAGGGGCGGTGAACACTGAAGCTTTCTTT.

In DNA, the CDR3 is TGTGCCAGCAGCCAAAGGGACTCCACAGATACGCAGTATTTT. Translating gives CASSQRDSTDTQYF. The chain is built from TRBV14 and TRBJ2-3, with a possible D match to TRBD2 (6 bases). Looked up from germline, CDR1 is SGHDN and CDR2 is FVKESK. V was trimmed by 2 bases and J by 2 bases, leaving 8 bases between them. The CDR3 runs 14 residues.

J is TRBJ2-5 and V is TRBV3-1 (or the pseudogene TRBV3-2); TRBD2 agrees at 12 bases. This CDR3 is 15 amino acids long. Per germline, CDR1 LGHDT and CDR2 YNNKEL (reference sequence). The V and J ends lost 4 bases and 1 base, in that order; junction bases with no gene match: 1. The CDR3 loop reads CASSLLAGGQETQYF. The CDR3, as DNA: TGTGCCAGCAGCCTACTAGCGGGGGGCCAAGAGACCCAGTACTTC.